The source of this TCR beta chain is a study of cytomegalovirus exposure and HLA in healthy donors. General study points: TCR association rates varied by HLA locus in a later analysis, with DRB1 highest and HLA-C lowest. According to a later analysis, donors in an Asian-associated ancestry cluster reportedly had fewer N-insertions than the roughly 670-donor mean.

The PCR had 60 Vbeta and 13 Jbeta primers. Clones were sequenced by immunoSEQ multiplex PCR, and TCRdb holds only the in-frame ones, with some missing. The repertoire has about 120,000 clones, roughly 80% of them found once; the top ten carry 3.3%. Of note for this clone: Its antigen is unknown.

The ends lost 2 bases at V and 3 bases at J; junction bases unmatched: 12. The CDR3 consists of 18 residues. Germline assignment: CDR1 KGHSH and CDR2 LQKENI. This TCR was sampled from a woman in her twenties or thirties in good health and CMV-seropositive. What was sequenced was PBMCs. The genes are TRBV18 and TRBJ1-4; 7 bases line up with TRBD1. The CDR3 sequence: CASSPSGSAGGPNEKLFF. The CDR3 region has the DNA TGTGCCAGCTCACCAAGCGGGAGCGCAGGGGGACCTAATGAAAAACTGTTTTTT.